The subject of this entry is one T cell receptor beta chain. Its antigen has not been determined. Base qualities were left out, and no much larger clone turns up one base away. These data originate in a study of cytomegalovirus exposure and HLA in healthy donors (dated by TCRdb to about 2017). For the study in its entirety: An earlier analysis of 587 of the donors reported about 300 Gb of sequence data and 117 million unique TCR beta sequences obtained from about 179 million T cells. About 300 gigabases of sequencing data and approximately 92 million unique TCR sequences made up an early release that covered 500 to 700 HLA-typed donors. Of the roughly 400 genotyped donors, less than 90% were placed in the genetic ancestry cluster associated with self-reported Caucasian donors. The aim of the study was to test whether cataloging public T cell receptors could identify signatures of past pathogen exposure. The study profiled the T cell repertoires of 500 to 800 subjects by immunosequencing and related them to cytomegalovirus serostatus. Besides the first cohort of 666 subjects, a separate validation cohort made up of around 120 different subjects was used. High-throughput TCR immunosequencing, statistical association of individual TCRs with disease status, and machine learning were combined to predict cytomegalovirus infection status. A later analysis re-examined previously published TCR beta repertoires from several hundred donors and added high-resolution HLA genotyping to investigate patterns of TCR occurrence. Rather than using new phenotypic data, the later analysis identified candidate immune exposures from TCR beta sequences and from how often those sequences occurred across donors. To decide whether each TCR beta V gene segment behaved as functional or pseudogenic, an earlier analysis of approximately 620 of the donors relied on high-throughput TCR beta sequencing. Donor age, sex, ethnicity and CMV serostatus were collected together with the repertoire data. Genome-wide SNP genotypes for about 60% of the 666 donors were used in a later genetic analysis, which treated that subset as a discovery cohort. Every repertoire in the discovery cohort had been generated on one and the same sequencing platform. Both class I and class II loci were covered by HLA typing, at four-digit resolution. Typing coverage differed by locus: A, B, C, DRB1 and DQB1 were typed in about 629-630 donors, DQA1 in 500 to 550, DPA1 in nearly 610, and DPB1 in 450 to 490. Several DR-DQ haplotypes were treated as single units for association and clustering because of strong linkage in the cohort. On average, approximately 250,000 unique TCR beta nucleotide sequences were sequenced per donor among some 420 genotyped donors of the cohort, with 15% to 20% of those sequences being non-productive. Beyond this particular receptor, the publication reports: In a later analysis, TCR association rates were found to vary across HLA loci, with the most associated TCRs seen for DRB1 alleles and the fewest for HLA-C alleles. Across donors, most TCR sequences were observed very rarely, whereas some public TCRs were present in many individuals. The study listed approximately 160 TCR beta chains as associated with cytomegalovirus. In an earlier analysis of a few hundred of the donors, most TCR beta V segments were observed in productive rearrangements about 87% or about 30% of the time, broadly matching IMGT annotations. Correlated functional status among segregating V segments might reflect linkage disequilibrium, but an unknown experimental factor could not be ruled out. The authors suggested that the approach could potentially be generalized to other disease states and immunological phenotypes. A later genetic analysis reported fewer N-insertions in productive TCRs among donors in an Asian-associated ancestry cluster than the roughly 720-donor mean. Assigning TCR associations to individual alleles was difficult when HLA alleles, especially DR and DQ, strongly co-occurred. The cohort was sequenced for TCR beta chains only, and without alpha or paired-chain data the features that could be detected were limited. A further reported finding was that TCR beta sequences accurately predicted the HLA-A and HLA-B alleles for most subjects in the first cohort. Some IMGT-functional V segments, including TRBV6-2 and TRBV6-3, could not be distinguished by the 87-base-pair reads and were therefore excluded. A later analysis associated about 16,000 TCR beta sequences with specific HLA alleles at a false discovery rate of 0.05. A later analysis found that most CMV-associated TCR beta chains appeared HLA-restricted, with HLA associations seemingly driven largely by CMV exposure. In a later analysis, HLA-associated TCR beta chains were found to be more clonally expanded and to have lower generation probabilities than equally common non-associated chains. A few of the identified cytomegalovirus-associated TCR beta chains were confirmed in vitro to be specific for cytomegalovirus antigens. In both the original and validation cohorts, the classifier was reported to diagnose cytomegalovirus status with high specificity and sensitivity. HLA typing was unavailable for some donors at each locus, so association tests used only the typed subset. Sequencing depth was assumed to be roughly uniform across donors in the presence/absence analyses, though that assumption may not hold. Because counts were too low, seventeen rarely observed V segments, including chromosome 9 orphons, were left out of the earlier analysis of 500 to 750 of the donors. A cluster of highly shared sequence variants was judged likely to be a technical artifact of the sequencing pipeline. According to a later analysis, parvovirus B19, influenza, CMV and Epstein-Barr virus appeared linked to several top co-occurrence clusters. In a later genetic analysis, a missense DCLRE1C variant was associated with V-gene and J-gene trimming of TCR beta chains, and the association was replicated in an independent cohort. CMV serostatus was the only immune exposure information available for the cohort.

Library preparation employed the immunoSEQ multiplex PCR assay. For the multiplex PCR, a mixture combining 60 forward primers for TCR Vbeta segments and 13 reverse primers for TCR Jbeta segments was used. A multiplex PCR assay on genomic DNA amplified the CDR3 region of rearranged TCR beta genes. Amplified TCR beta libraries were sequenced as 87-base-pair reads on the Illumina HiSeq System. The original methods were these. A later analysis tallied 80 million to 95 million unique TCR beta chains across the 666 repertoires, and some 10 million of those chains were shared by two or more donors. To remove PCR and sequencing errors, raw reads were error-corrected and collapsed into unique sequences using a nearest-neighbor algorithm that merged closely related sequences. CDR3 sequences were aligned to IMGT reference sequences to assign V, D and J gene segments. For a sequence to be retained, a match of at least six nucleotides to both a V gene segment and a J gene segment was required. Rearrangements were classified as productive when the CDR3 lacked stop codons and remained in frame with V and J, and all other rearrangements were classified as non-productive. Following IMGT convention, CDR3 was defined as the stretch from the second conserved V-encoded cysteine to the conserved J-encoded phenylalanine. In an earlier analysis of roughly 610 of the donors, sequences lacking an unambiguous match to a single V gene segment were excluded. In an earlier analysis of a few hundred of the donors, V segments were called functional above 56.7% productive rearrangements and were called segregating when the between-donor standard deviation exceeded 5%. A statistical classification framework was built for diagnosing cytomegalovirus status from the catalog of TCR beta chain sequences. In a later analysis, TCR nucleotide sequences were compared against IMGT/GENE-DB human TR gene sequences so that V and J genes could be assigned. A later analysis assigned CDR3 sequences and most-parsimonious VDJ recombination scenarios with the TCRdist pipeline. In a later analysis, every TCR beta chain was defined by the combination of its CDR3 amino acid sequence and its V-gene family, and reads without a unique V-gene family were dropped. As a way to deal with suspected cross-contamination and a sequencing artifact, a later analysis dropped more than 500 nucleotide sequences that were highly shared and had low generation probability. For each public chain, a later analysis derived a clonal expansion index from normalized ranks of inferred template counts within each repertoire. In a later analysis, generation probabilities were computed using a VDJ recombination model fitted to out-of-frame rearrangements, and the results were checked against IGoR. A later analysis scored TCR-TCR, TCR-HLA and TCR-CMV co-occurrence with hypergeometric tests, applying a repertoire-size bias correction to TCR pairs. To estimate false discovery rates, a later analysis permuted the HLA or CMV assignments 20 times. In a later analysis, co-occurring TCRs were grouped using DBSCAN, and TCRdist sequence similarity was added for clustering within HLA-allele-positive subsets. Repertoires with fewer than 30,000 or more than 120,000 public chains were left out of co-occurrence clustering, as were four to six repertoires with anomalous nucleotide sharing. The immuneACCESS repertoire file appears here via TCRdb, limited to in-frame rearrangements. These files lack a portion of the clones; in checked studies, under half of the deficit traces to unresolved V genes, and the cause of the others is not known. The DNA was the basis for D and trimming; V, J and clone size are from that table. Across this sample there are about 130,000 clones, with around 74% seen only once. Roughly 6% of the sample goes to the ten largest clones.

Spanning cysteine to phenylalanine, the CDR3 consists of 14 amino acids. The only DNA kept is the CDR3, 42 bases in frame from the first base. V trim: 2 bases; J trim: 5 bases; unmatched bases: 4. The germline V gene (reference sequence) yields MNHEY for CDR1 and SMNVEV for CDR2. In total, approximately 700 healthy bone marrow donors made up the cohort. At the time of sampling, every cohort member was nominally healthy, though immune exposures that went unrecorded were likely present. The donor tested CMV seropositive and was one of the 289 seropositive cohort members. Every donor gave a peripheral blood sample, and the peripheral blood mononuclear cells from that sample were used for TCR beta sequencing. Genomic DNA extraction from the blood cell samples was performed with the Qiagen DNeasy Blood Extraction Kit.

Sequenced input: PBMCs. The chain links TRBV27 with TRBJ2-5; TRBD1 agrees with 8 junctional bases. The clonotype was recovered from a woman between 45 and 65 years old in good health and CMV-seropositive. The CDR3 protein is CASSLQGARETQYF. The DNA is as follows: TGTGCCAGCAGTTTACAGGGGGCAAGGGAGACCCAGTACTTC.